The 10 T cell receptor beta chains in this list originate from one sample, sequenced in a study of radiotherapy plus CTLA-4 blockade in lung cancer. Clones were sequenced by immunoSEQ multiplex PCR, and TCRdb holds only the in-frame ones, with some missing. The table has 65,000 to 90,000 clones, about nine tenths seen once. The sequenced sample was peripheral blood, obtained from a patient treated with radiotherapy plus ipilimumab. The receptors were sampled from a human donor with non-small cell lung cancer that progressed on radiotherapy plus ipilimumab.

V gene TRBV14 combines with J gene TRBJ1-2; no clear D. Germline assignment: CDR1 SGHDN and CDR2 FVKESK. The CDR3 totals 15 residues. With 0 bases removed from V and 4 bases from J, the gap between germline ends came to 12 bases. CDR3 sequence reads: CASSQDIAGSYGYTF. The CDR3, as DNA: TGTGCCAGCAGCCAAGATATTGCCGGGAGCTATGGCTACACCTTC.

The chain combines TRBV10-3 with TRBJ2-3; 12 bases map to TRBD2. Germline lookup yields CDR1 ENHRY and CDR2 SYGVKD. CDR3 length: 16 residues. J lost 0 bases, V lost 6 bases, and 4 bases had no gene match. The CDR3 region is CAIRRTSGVSTDTQYF. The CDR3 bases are TGTGCCATCAGGAGGACTAGCGGGGTTAGCACAGATACGCAGTATTTT.

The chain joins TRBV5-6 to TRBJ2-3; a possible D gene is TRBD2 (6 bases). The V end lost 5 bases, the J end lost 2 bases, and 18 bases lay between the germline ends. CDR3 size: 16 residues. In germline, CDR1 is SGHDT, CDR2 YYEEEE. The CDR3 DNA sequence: TGTGCCAGCAGAACCTCGATTAGCGGAGCCACAGATACGCAGTATTTT. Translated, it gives CASRTSISGATDTQYF. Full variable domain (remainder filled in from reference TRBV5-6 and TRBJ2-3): DAGVTQSPTHLIKTRGQQVTLRCSPKSGHDTVSWYQQALGQGPQFIFQYYEEEERQRGNFPDRFSGHQFPNYSSELNVNALLLGDSALYLCASRTSISGATDTQYFGPGTRLTVL.

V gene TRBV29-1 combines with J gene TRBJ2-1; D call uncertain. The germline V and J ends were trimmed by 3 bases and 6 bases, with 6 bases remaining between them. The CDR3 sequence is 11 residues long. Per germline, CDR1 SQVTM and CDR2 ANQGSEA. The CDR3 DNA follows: TGCAGCGTTGAGAGGACCAATGAGCAGTTCTTC. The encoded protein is CSVERTNEQFF.

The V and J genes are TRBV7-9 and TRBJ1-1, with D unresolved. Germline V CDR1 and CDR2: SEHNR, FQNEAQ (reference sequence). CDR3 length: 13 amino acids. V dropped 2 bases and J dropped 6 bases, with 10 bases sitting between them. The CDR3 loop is CASSLSGRAEAFF. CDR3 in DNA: TGTGCCAGCAGCTTATCAGGCCGGGCTGAAGCTTTCTTT.

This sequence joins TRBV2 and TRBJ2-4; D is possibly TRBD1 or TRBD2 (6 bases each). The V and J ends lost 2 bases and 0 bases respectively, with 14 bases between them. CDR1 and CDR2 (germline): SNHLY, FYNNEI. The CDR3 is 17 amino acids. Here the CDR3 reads CASSEFGGLGAKNIQYF. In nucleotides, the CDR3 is TGTGCCAGCAGTGAATTTGGGGGGCTGGGAGCCAAAAACATTCAGTACTTC.

The CDR3 region is CASSVVSAGELFF. The DNA of the CDR3 is TGTGCCAGCAGCGTAGTTAGCGCCGGGGAGCTGTTTTTT. J is TRBJ2-2 and V is TRBV9; perhaps TRBD2 as D (5 bases). V was cut by 0 bases and J by 6 bases, with 6 bases left in between. CDR3 length: 13 amino acids. Germline CDR1 and CDR2: SGDLS and YYNGEE. The complete variable domain, with remaining parts taken from reference TRBV9 and TRBJ2-2, reads DSGVTQTPKHLITATGQRVTLRCSPRSGDLSVYWYQQSLDQGLQFLIQYYNGEERAKGNILERFSAQQFPDLHSELNLSSLELGDSALYFCASSVVSAGELFFGEGSRLTVL.

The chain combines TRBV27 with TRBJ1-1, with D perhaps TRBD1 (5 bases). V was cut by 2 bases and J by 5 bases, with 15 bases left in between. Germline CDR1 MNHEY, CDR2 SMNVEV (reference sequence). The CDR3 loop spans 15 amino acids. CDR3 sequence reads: CASSLIGTWDTEAFF. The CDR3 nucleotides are TGTGCCAGCAGTTTAATAGGGACGTGGGATACTGAAGCTTTCTTT.

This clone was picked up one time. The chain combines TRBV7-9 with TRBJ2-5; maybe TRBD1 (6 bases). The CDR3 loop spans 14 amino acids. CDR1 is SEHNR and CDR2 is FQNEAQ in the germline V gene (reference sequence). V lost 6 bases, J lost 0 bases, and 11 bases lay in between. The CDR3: CASRWGQNQETQYF. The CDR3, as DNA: TGTGCCAGCAGATGGGGACAAAACCAAGAGACCCAGTACTTC.

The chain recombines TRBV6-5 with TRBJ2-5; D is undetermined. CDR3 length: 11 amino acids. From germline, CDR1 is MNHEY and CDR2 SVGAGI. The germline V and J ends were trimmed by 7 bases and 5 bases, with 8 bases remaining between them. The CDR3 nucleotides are TGTGCCAGCAAGCGTTGGGAGACCCAGTACTTC. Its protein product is CASKRWETQYF.